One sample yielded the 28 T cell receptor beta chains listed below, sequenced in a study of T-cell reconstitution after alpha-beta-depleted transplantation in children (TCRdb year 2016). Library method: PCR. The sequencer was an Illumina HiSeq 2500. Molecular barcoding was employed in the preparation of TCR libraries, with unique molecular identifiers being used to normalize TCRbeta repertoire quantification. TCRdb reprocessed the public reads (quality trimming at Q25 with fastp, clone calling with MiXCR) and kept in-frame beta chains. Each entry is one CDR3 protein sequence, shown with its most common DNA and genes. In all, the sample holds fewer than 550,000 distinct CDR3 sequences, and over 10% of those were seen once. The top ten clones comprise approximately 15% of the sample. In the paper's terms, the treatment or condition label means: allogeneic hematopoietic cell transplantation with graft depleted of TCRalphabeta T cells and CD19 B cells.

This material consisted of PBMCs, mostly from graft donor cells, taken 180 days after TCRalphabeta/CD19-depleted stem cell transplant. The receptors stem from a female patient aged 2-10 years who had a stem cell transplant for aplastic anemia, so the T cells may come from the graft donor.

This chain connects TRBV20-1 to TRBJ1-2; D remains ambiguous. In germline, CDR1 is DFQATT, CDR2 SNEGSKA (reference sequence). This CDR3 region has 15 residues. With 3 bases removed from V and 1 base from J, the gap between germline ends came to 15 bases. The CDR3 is CSASPPQRNNYGYTF. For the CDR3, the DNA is TGCAGTGCTAGCCCTCCGCAGAGAAATAACTATGGCTACACCTTC.

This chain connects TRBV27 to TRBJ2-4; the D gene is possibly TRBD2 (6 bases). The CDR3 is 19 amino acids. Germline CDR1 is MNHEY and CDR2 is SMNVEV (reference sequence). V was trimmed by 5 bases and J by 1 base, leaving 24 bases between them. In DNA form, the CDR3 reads TGTGCCAGCAGTCTAATCCCTTCGGGAGCCTCAGCGGCCAAAAACATTCAGTACTTC. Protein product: CASSLIPSGASAAKNIQYF.

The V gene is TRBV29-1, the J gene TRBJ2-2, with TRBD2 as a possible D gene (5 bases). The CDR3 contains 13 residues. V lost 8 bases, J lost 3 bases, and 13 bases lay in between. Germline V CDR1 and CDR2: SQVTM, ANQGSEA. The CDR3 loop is CSLRGADTGELFF. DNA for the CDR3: TGCAGCCTACGGGGTGCCGACACCGGGGAGCTGTTTTTT.

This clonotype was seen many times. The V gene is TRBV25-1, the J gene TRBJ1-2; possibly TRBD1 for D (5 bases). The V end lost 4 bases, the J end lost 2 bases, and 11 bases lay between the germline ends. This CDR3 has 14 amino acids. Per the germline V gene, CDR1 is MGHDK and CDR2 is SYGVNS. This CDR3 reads CASSVGRDNYGYTF. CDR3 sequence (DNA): TGTGCCAGCAGTGTGGGAAGGGACAACTATGGCTACACCTTC.

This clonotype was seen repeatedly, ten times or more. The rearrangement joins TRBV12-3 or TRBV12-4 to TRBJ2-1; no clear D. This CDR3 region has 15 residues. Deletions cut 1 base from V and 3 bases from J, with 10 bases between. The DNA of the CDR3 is TGTGCCAGCAGTTTAGAACTCCCAGTCTACAATGAGCAGTTCTTC. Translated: CASSLELPVYNEQFF.

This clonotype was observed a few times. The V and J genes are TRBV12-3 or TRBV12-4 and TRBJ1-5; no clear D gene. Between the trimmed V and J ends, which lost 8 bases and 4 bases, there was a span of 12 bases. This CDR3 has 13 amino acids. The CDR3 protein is CASRSRFNQPQHF. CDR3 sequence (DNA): TGTGCCAGCCGGTCCCGTTTTAATCAGCCCCAGCATTTT.

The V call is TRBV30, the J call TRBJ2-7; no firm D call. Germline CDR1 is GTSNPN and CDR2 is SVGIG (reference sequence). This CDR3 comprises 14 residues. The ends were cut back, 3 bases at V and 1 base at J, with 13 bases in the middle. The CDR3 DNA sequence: TGTGCCTGGAGGGAGAAGGGCCTTTCCTACGAGCAGTACTTC. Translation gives CAWREKGLSYEQYF.

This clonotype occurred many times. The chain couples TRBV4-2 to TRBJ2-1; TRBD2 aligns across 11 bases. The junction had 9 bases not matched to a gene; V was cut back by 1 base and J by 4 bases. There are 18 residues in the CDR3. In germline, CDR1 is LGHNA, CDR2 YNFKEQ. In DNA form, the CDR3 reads TGTGCCAGCAGCCAAGGACTAGCGGGGCTGGGCCTATACAATGAGCAGTTCTTC. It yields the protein CASSQGLAGLGLYNEQFF.

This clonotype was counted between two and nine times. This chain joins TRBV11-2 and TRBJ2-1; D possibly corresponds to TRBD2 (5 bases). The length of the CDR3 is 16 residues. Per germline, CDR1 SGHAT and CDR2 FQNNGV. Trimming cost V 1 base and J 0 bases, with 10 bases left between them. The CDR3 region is CASSLGGSPSYNEQFF. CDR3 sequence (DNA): TGTGCCAGCAGCTTAGGAGGGAGCCCCTCCTACAATGAGCAGTTCTTC.

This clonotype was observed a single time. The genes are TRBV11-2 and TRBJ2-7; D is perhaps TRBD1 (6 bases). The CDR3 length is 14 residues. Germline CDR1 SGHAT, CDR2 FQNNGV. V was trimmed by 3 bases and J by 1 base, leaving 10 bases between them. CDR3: CASSFNRESYEQYV. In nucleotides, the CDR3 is TGTGCCAGCAGCTTTAACAGGGAGTCCTACGAGCAGTACGTC.

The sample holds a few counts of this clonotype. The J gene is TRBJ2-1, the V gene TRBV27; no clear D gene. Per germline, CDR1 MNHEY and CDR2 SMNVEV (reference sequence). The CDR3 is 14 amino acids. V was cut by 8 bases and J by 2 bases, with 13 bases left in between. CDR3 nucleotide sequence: TGTGCCAGCGGTCCCTCCAGCCCCTACAATGAGCAGTTCTTC. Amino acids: CASGPSSPYNEQFF.

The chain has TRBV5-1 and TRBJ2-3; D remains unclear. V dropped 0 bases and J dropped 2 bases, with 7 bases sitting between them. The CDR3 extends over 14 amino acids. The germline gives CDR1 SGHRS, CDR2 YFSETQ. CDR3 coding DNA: TGCGCCAGCAGCTTGGTAAGAGTCACAGATACGCAGTATTTT. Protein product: CASSLVRVTDTQYF.

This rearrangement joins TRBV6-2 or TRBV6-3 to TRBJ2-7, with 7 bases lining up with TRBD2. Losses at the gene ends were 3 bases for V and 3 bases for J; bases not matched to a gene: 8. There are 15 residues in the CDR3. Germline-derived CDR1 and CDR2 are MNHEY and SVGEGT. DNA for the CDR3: TGTGCCAGCAGTTATCTGAGGGAGGGCCTCTACGAGCAGTACTTC. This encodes CASSYLREGLYEQYF.

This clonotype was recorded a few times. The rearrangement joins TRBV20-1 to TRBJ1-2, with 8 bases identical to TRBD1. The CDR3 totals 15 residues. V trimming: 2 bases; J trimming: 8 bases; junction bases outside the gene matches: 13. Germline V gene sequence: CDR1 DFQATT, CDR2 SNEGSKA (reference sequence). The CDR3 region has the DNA TGCAGTGCTAGACCGACAGGGGACGGGCGTAAAGGCTACACCTTC. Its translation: CSARPTGDGRKGYTF.

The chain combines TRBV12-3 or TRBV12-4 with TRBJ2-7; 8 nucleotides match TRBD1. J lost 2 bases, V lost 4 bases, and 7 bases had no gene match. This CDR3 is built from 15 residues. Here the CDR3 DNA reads TGTGCCAGCAGTTCTTGGGACAGGTTCCCCTACGAGCAGTACTTC. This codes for CASSSWDRFPYEQYF.

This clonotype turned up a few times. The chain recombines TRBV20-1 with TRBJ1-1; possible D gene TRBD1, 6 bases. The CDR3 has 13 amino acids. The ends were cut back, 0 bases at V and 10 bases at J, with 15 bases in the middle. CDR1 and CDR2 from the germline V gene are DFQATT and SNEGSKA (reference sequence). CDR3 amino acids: CSARDGGGGGAFF. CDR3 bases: TGCAGTGCTAGAGATGGGGGGGGAGGGGGAGCTTTCTTT.

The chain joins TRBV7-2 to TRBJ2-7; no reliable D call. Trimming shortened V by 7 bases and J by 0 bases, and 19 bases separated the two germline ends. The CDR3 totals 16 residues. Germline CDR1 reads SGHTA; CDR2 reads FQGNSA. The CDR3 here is CASTSAAPLSSYEQYF. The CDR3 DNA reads TGTGCCAGCACCTCCGCGGCGCCACTGAGCTCCTACGAGCAGTACTTC.

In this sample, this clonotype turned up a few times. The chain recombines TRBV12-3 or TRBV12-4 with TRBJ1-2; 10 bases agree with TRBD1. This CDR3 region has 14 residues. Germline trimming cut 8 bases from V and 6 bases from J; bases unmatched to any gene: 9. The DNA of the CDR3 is TGTGCCAGCGGGGGGACAGGGGAGAGAGATGGCTACACCTTC. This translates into CASGGTGERDGYTF.

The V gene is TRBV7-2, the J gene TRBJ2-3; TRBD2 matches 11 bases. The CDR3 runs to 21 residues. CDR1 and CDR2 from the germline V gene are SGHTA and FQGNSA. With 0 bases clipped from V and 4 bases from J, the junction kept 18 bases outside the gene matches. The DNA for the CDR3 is TGTGCCAGCAGCTTAGCGTGGATAGCGGGAGGGCCCAAGGGGGGCCCAGATACGCAGTATTTT. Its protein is CASSLAWIAGGPKGGPDTQYF. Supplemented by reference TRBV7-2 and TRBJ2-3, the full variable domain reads GAGVSQSPSNKVTEKGKDVELRCDPISGHTALYWYRQSLGQGLEFLIYFQGNSAPDKSGLPSDRFSAERTGGSVSTLTIQRTQQEDSAVYLCASSLAWIAGGPKGGPDTQYFGPGTRLTVL.

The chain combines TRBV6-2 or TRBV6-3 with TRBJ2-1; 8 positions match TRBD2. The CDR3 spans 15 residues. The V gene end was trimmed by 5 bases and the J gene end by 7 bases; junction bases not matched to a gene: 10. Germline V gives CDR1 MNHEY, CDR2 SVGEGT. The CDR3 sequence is CASSPRSGSKNEQFF. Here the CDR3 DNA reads TGTGCCAGCAGTCCTCGCAGCGGGAGTAAGAATGAGCAGTTCTTC.

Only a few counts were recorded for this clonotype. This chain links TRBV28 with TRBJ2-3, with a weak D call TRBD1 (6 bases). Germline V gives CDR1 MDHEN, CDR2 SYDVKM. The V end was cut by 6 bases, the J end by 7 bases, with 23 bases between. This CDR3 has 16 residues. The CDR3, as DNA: TGTGCCAGCAGCACCCCCAGAAGGGGGAGATTGAATACGCAGTATTTT. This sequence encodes CASSTPRRGRLNTQYF.

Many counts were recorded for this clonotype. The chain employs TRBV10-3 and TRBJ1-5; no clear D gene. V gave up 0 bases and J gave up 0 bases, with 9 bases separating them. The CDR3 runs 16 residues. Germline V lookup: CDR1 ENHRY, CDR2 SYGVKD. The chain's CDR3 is CAISESTGYSNQPQHF. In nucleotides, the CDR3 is TGTGCCATCAGTGAGTCGACGGGTTATAGCAATCAGCCCCAGCATTTT.

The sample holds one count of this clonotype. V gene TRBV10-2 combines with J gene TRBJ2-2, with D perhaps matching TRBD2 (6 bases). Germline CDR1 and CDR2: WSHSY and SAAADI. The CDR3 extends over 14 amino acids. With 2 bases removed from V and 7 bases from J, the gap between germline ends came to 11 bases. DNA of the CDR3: TGCGCCAGCAGTGAGGGGGGGATCGGCGGGGAGCTGTTTTTT. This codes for CASSEGGIGGELFF.

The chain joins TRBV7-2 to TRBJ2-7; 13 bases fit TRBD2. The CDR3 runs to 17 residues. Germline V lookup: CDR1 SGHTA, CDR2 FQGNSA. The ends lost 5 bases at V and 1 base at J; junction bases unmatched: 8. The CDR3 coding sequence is TGTGCCAGCAGCCGGGGACTAGCGGGGACGGTATCCTACGAGCAGTACTTC. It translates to CASSRGLAGTVSYEQYF.

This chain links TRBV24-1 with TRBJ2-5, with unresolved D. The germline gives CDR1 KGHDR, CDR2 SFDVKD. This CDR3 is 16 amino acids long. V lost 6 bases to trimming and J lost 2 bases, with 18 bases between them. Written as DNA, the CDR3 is TGTGCCACCAGTCCTGCTTCTTTCGCACCTCAAGAGACCCAGTACTTC. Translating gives CATSPASFAPQETQYF.

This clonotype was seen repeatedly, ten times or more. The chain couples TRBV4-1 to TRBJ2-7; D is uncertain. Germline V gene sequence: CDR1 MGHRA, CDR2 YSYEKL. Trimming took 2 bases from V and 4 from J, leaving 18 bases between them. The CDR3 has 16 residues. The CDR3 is CASSQKASPSNYEQYV. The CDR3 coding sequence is TGCGCCAGCAGCCAAAAGGCGTCCCCCTCGAATTACGAGCAGTACGTC.

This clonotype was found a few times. For the CDR3, the DNA is TGTGCCAGCAGCTCCCCCGGACTAGCGGGAGGTGGGGCCAACGTCCTGACTTTC. This gives the protein CASSSPGLAGGGANVLTF. This chain uses TRBV7-3 with TRBJ2-6; 14 bases are shared with TRBD2. The CDR3 sequence is 18 residues long. V gave up 4 bases and J gave up 3 bases; unmatched junction bases: 5. The germline CDR1 and CDR2 sequences are SGHTA and FQGTGA.

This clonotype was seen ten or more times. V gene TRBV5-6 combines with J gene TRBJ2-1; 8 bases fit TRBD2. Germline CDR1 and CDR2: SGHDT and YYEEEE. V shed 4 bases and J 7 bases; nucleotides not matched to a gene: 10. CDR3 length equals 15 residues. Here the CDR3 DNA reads TGTGCCAGCAGCCGGGTCGGGGGGGCGGTTAATGAGCAGTTCTTC. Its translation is CASSRVGGAVNEQFF.